Listed here are 15 T cell receptor beta chains from one sample, sequenced in a study of blood T cell repertoires in COVID-19. Assay: immunoSEQ multiplex PCR; the TCRdb copy retains only in-frame clones and omits some. The sample carries under 150,000 clones, over 70% recorded once. The specimen sequenced was peripheral blood. Source of these receptors: a man aged 80 or over with active or convalescent COVID-19.

This chain uses TRBV27 with TRBJ1-5; no reliable D call. V was cut by 5 bases and J by 11 bases, with 10 bases left in between. CDR1 is MNHEY, CDR2 SMNVEV, per germline (reference sequence). The CDR3 covers 11 residues. CDR3 sequence (DNA): TGTGCCAGCAGTCGAGGACTGGCCCAGCATTTT. Its translation is CASSRGLAQHF.

This clone has only one observation. This CDR3 is CASSYSEGRTEAFF. The CDR3, as DNA: TGTGCCAGCAGTTACTCGGAGGGGCGGACTGAAGCTTTCTTT. The gene calls are TRBV6-6 and TRBJ1-1; D might be TRBD1 (5 bases). The CDR3 loop spans 14 amino acids. Per germline, CDR1 MNHNY and CDR2 SVGAGI (reference sequence). V was pared by 0 bases and J by 5 bases, with 10 bases between.

V gene TRBV14 combines with J gene TRBJ2-2; perhaps TRBD1 as D (6 bases). The CDR3 consists of 15 residues. Looked up from germline, CDR1 is SGHDN and CDR2 is FVKESK. The V end was cut by 2 bases, the J end by 4 bases, with 11 bases between. The CDR3 DNA sequence: TGTGCCAGCAGCCAATACTGGGGGCCCACCGGGGAGCTGTTTTTT. As protein: CASSQYWGPTGELFF.

The chain combines TRBV6-6 with TRBJ1-6; tentative D call: TRBD1 (5 bases). The CDR3 runs to 16 residues. Trimming removed 2 bases from V and 6 bases from J, with 14 bases in between. Germline assignment: CDR1 MNHNY and CDR2 SVGAGI (reference sequence). CDR3 sequence: CASSYPPRGGNSPLHF. The CDR3 region has the DNA TGTGCCAGCAGTTACCCCCCGCGGGGGGGTAATTCACCCCTCCACTTT.

The gene calls are TRBV6-2 or TRBV6-3 and TRBJ1-1; 11 positions match TRBD1. The CDR3 consists of 16 residues. CDR1 MNHEY and CDR2 SVGEGT come from the germline V gene. V dropped 6 bases and J dropped 1; count of bases not matched to a gene: 7. CDR3 bases: TGTGCCAGCAGCTCCAGGACAGGGGGCCGGAACACTGAAGCTTTCTTT. This translates into CASSSRTGGRNTEAFF.

The chain carries TRBV6-1 and TRBJ2-4; D unresolved. CDR3 length equals 12 residues. Trimming cost V 2 bases and J 4 bases, with 3 bases left between them. The germline V gene has CDR1 MNHNS and CDR2 SASEGT. The CDR3 DNA reads as TGTGCCAGCAGTGAACGGAAAAACATTCAGTACTTC. Translated: CASSERKNIQYF.

The table lists this clone with a few counts. CDR3 in DNA: TGTGCCAGCAGCGTAGGTATCTCAGGGTTGGACTATGGCTACACCTTC. Translated: CASSVGISGLDYGYTF. This chain links TRBV9 with TRBJ1-2, with TRBD1 as a possible D gene (5 bases). The V gene's germline CDR1 is SGDLS and CDR2 YYNGEE. This CDR3 spans 16 amino acids. V dropped 0 bases and J dropped 3 bases, with 15 bases sitting between them.

DNA for the CDR3: TGTGCCAGCAGTGAGTTCCTAGCGGGGACGGGTGAGCAGTTCTTC. Translating gives CASSEFLAGTGEQFF. V gene TRBV2 combines with J gene TRBJ2-1; 9 bases map to TRBD2. The CDR3 has 15 residues. Germline lookup yields CDR1 SNHLY and CDR2 FYNNEI. J was trimmed by 9 bases and V by 3 bases; bases with no gene match: 9.

The chain employs TRBV7-2 and TRBJ2-7; perhaps TRBD1 as D (5 bases). CDR3 length: 15 residues. The germline V gene has CDR1 SGHTA and CDR2 FQGNSA. Trimming took 5 bases from V and 2 from J, leaving 16 bases between them. Here the CDR3 DNA reads TGTGCCAGCAGCCTCACACAGACAGTCACCTACGAGCAGTACTTC. As protein: CASSLTQTVTYEQYF.

The V and J genes are TRBV28 and TRBJ1-6; possibly TRBD1 for D (5 bases). The CDR3 covers 15 residues. Between the trimmed V and J ends, which lost 6 bases and 9 bases, there was a span of 18 bases. Germline V lookup: CDR1 MDHEN, CDR2 SYDVKM. CDR3 residues: CASSPLGLWGSPLHF. For the CDR3, the DNA is TGTGCCAGCAGCCCCCTGGGACTATGGGGTTCACCCCTCCACTTT.

The rearrangement uses TRBV7-9 and TRBJ2-1; D is perhaps TRBD2 (7 bases). The germline V and J ends were trimmed by 3 bases and 5 bases, with 11 bases remaining between them. The germline CDR1 and CDR2 sequences are SEHNR and FQNEAQ (reference sequence). The CDR3 runs to 14 residues. The CDR3 sequence: CASSFTGGDNEQFF. DNA for the CDR3: TGTGCCAGCAGCTTTACGGGGGGCGACAATGAGCAGTTCTTC. The variable domain in full, with the rest retrieved from reference TRBV7-9 and TRBJ2-1, is DTGVSQNPRHKITKRGQNVTFRCDPISEHNRLYWYRQTLGQGPEFLTYFQNEAQLEKSRLLSDRFSAERPKGSFSTLEIQRTEQGDSAMYLCASSFTGGDNEQFFGPGTRLTVL.

The rearrangement joins TRBV6-5 to TRBJ1-4, with D uncertain. The V end lost 0 bases, the J end lost 8 bases, and 10 bases lay between the germline ends. CDR1 and CDR2 from the germline V gene are MNHEY and SVGAGI. The CDR3 totals 14 residues. The DNA for the CDR3 is TGTGCCAGCAGTTACTCGGGAGGGTACGAAAAACTGTTTTTT. This sequence encodes CASSYSGGYEKLFF.

The rearrangement joins TRBV6-5 to TRBJ2-2, with 9 bases lining up with TRBD1. Germline V gene lookup returns CDR1 MNHEY and CDR2 SVGAGI. After removal of 5 bases from V and 7 bases from J, the junction contained 5 bases not matched to a gene. The CDR3 has 14 amino acids. The CDR3 sequence: CASSRDRADGELFF. The CDR3 DNA follows: TGTGCCAGCAGTCGGGACAGGGCCGACGGGGAGCTGTTTTTT.

V is TRBV27 and J is TRBJ2-1, with D possibly matching TRBD2 (6 bases). The CDR3 has 15 residues. The V gene lost 3 bases and the J gene lost 0 bases, with 9 bases spanning the gap. Germline values: CDR1 MNHEY, CDR2 SMNVEV (reference sequence). The CDR3 coding sequence is TGTGCCAGCAGTTTTGGCGGGGCCTCCTACAATGAGCAGTTCTTC. This translates into CASSFGGASYNEQFF.

This rearrangement joins TRBV3-1 (or the pseudogene TRBV3-2) to TRBJ1-3; D is unresolved. The CDR3 has 14 residues. In germline, CDR1 is LGHDT, CDR2 YNNKEL (reference sequence). Trimming removed 4 bases from V and 4 bases from J, with 11 bases in between. The CDR3 DNA reads as TGTGCCAGCAGCCGCTTGGCGGTCGGAAACACCATATATTTT. Protein sequence: CASSRLAVGNTIYF.